One T cell receptor beta chain is described in this entry. As yet, its antigen is unknown. Germline V gives CDR1 SGHTA, CDR2 FQGTGA. The CDR3 runs to 13 residues. V gave up 6 bases and J gave up 3 bases, with 11 bases separating them. The method was immunoSEQ multiplex PCR; TCRdb's version includes in-frame clones alone and lacks a portion of them. The top ten clones hold approximately 15% of a sample with more than 11,000 clones, 65% to 80% of them seen once. The data belong to a study of T cell repertoires in ileal Crohn's disease. Study background: Each sample's TCRB immunosequencing used five hundred nanograms of biopsy DNA. General observations from the study: Compared with non-smokers, active smokers at surgery showed more clonal expansions. Compared with CD4 T cells, sorted CD8 cells carried more expanded clones.

Indicated time point: inflamed ileum from the surgical specimen. The chain has TRBV7-3 and TRBJ1-1; D ambiguous. Input material: ileal tissue. This clonotype originated in an adult with Crohn's disease. The CDR3 region is CASSPGRDTEAFF. The CDR3 bases are TGTGCCAGCAGTCCCGGCCGGGACACTGAAGCTTTCTTT.